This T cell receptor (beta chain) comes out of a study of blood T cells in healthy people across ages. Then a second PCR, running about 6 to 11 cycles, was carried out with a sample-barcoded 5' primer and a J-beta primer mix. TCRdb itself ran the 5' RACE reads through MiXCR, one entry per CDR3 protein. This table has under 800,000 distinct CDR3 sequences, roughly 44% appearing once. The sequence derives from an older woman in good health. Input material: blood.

CDR3 region: CASSLIGGTDTQYF. CDR3 DNA: TGCGCCAGCAGCTTGATTGGGGGCACAGATACGCAGTATTTT. The rearrangement links TRBV5-1 to TRBJ2-3; D remains ambiguous. The CDR3 is made up of 14 amino acids. Trimming stripped 1 base from V and 1 base from J, with 7 bases between. Germline CDR1 is SGHRS and CDR2 is YFSETQ.